This TCR beta chain was recorded in a study of tumor-infiltrating lymphocytes in primary liver carcinoma. Investigators took RNA and DNA out together from 20-30 mg of unsorted bulk tissue. The patients, who had chronic HBV infection, were treatment-naive (untreated). Collection of samples drew on five separate regions of each tumor. The CDR3 is made up of 14 amino acids. Per germline, CDR1 SGHRS and CDR2 YFSETQ. The V gene lost 8 bases and the J gene lost 2 bases, with 15 bases spanning the gap. From approximately 500 ng total RNA, TCR beta cDNA was generated with a primer in the constant region. Libraries for TCR beta were built through three nested multiplex PCR rounds, which together made up a slightly modified ARM-PCR procedure. TRBV1-TRBV30 forward primers paired with a C-beta reverse primer drove the first two PCR rounds, about 11 cycles each. TCRdb recomputed calls from the multiplex PCR reads with MiXCR, one row per CDR3 protein. Found here are approximately 190,000 distinct CDR3 sequences, about 85% of them singletons; the top ten hold 15% to 20%.

The chain uses TRBV5-1 and TRBJ2-3; D is tentatively TRBD1 or TRBD2 (5 bases each). Input material: tumor tissue from primary liver carcinoma. The sequence derives from a man in his forties with primary liver carcinoma and hepatitis B virus infection. CDR3 region: CASGPGTNTDTQYF. DNA for the CDR3: TGCGCCAGTGGCCCCGGGACCAACACAGATACGCAGTATTTT.